The rows below give T cell receptor beta chains drawn from one sample of a study of blood T cell repertoires in COVID-19. Produced via immunoSEQ multiplex PCR; TCRdb's table is partial and in-frame only. The sample holds tens of thousands of clones, 84% seen once. The sequenced sample consisted of peripheral blood. These receptors originate from a man aged 45-65 years with active or convalescent COVID-19. Both conserved end residues are part of each CDR3. The order of the fields is D gene, J gene, V gene, clone size, CDR3 protein, CDR3 DNA. A D gene is named only where the DNA matches it firmly. Clone size, where shown, is once, few, many, or a class for clones that have expanded.

d_call: NA
j_call: TRBJ1-1
v_call: TRBV20-1
clone_size: NA
cdr3_aa: CSLRGDTEAFF
cdr3_nt: TGCAGCCTCAGGGGTGACACTGAAGCTTTCTTT

d_call: TRBD2
j_call: TRBJ2-5
v_call: TRBV20-1
clone_size: medium-sized
cdr3_aa: CSARGGGRSHF
cdr3_nt: TGCAGTGCTAGGGGGGGAGGGCGAAGTCACTTC

d_call: NA
j_call: TRBJ2-1
v_call: TRBV7-9
clone_size: NA
cdr3_aa: CASSLGINEQFF
cdr3_nt: TGTGCCAGCAGCTTAGGTATAAATGAGCAGTTCTTC

d_call: NA
j_call: TRBJ2-1
v_call: TRBV14
clone_size: NA
cdr3_aa: CASSQDLPRANEQFF
cdr3_nt: TGTGCCAGCAGCCAAGACCTTCCGAGGGCCAATGAGCAGTTCTTC

d_call: NA
j_call: TRBJ1-5
v_call: TRBV5-6
clone_size: NA
cdr3_aa: CASRPKGGGLIVNQPQHF
cdr3_nt: TGTGCCAGCAGACCAAAAGGGGGAGGGCTAATAGTGAATCAGCCCCAGCATTTT

d_call: TRBD1
j_call: TRBJ1-3
v_call: TRBV19
clone_size: NA
cdr3_aa: CASRPTGASGNTIYF
cdr3_nt: TGTGCCAGTCGACCGACAGGGGCGAGTGGAAACACCATATATTTT

d_call: NA
j_call: TRBJ1-3
v_call: TRBV3-1/TRBV3-2
clone_size: NA
cdr3_aa: CASTRESGNTIYF
cdr3_nt: TGTGCCAGCACCCGGGAGTCTGGAAACACCATATATTTT

d_call: NA
j_call: TRBJ1-2
v_call: TRBV28
clone_size: NA
cdr3_aa: CASGGHYGYTF
cdr3_nt: TGTGCCAGCGGAGGGCACTATGGCTACACCTTC

d_call: TRBD1
j_call: TRBJ2-7
v_call: TRBV5-5
clone_size: NA
cdr3_aa: CASSIRTGVGYSYEQYF
cdr3_nt: TGTGCCAGCAGCATTAGAACAGGGGTCGGGTACAGCTACGAGCAGTACTTC

d_call: NA
j_call: TRBJ2-7
v_call: TRBV6-1
clone_size: NA
cdr3_aa: CASSDGDKIPYEQYF
cdr3_nt: TGTGCCAGCAGTGATGGGGACAAAATTCCCTACGAGCAGTACTTC

d_call: TRBD1
j_call: TRBJ2-7
v_call: TRBV5-6
clone_size: NA
cdr3_aa: CASSSAGQGGSYEQYF
cdr3_nt: TGTGCCAGCAGCTCGGCGGGACAGGGGGGTTCCTACGAGCAGTACTTC

d_call: NA
j_call: TRBJ1-1
v_call: TRBV18
clone_size: NA
cdr3_aa: CASSATGISEAFF
cdr3_nt: TGTGCCAGCTCAGCAACAGGGATTTCTGAAGCTTTCTTT

d_call: TRBD1
j_call: TRBJ1-2
v_call: TRBV6-5
clone_size: once
cdr3_aa: CASSRGQGRRDTF
cdr3_nt: TGTGCCAGCAGCCGCGGACAGGGACGTCGGGACACCTTC

d_call: TRBD1
j_call: TRBJ2-7
v_call: TRBV9
clone_size: NA
cdr3_aa: CASSSAGGAEWYEQYF
cdr3_nt: TGTGCCAGCAGCTCAGCAGGGGGCGCCGAATGGTACGAGCAGTACTTC

d_call: NA
j_call: TRBJ1-5
v_call: TRBV7-9
clone_size: NA
cdr3_aa: CASSSFISDQPQHF
cdr3_nt: TGTGCCAGCAGCTCCTTCATTTCGGATCAGCCCCAGCATTTT

d_call: TRBD1
j_call: TRBJ2-3
v_call: TRBV9
clone_size: NA
cdr3_aa: CASSEGETGEADTQYF
cdr3_nt: TGTGCCAGCAGCGAGGGAGAGACAGGGGAGGCAGATACGCAGTATTTT

d_call: TRBD2
j_call: TRBJ2-3
v_call: TRBV5-3
clone_size: NA
cdr3_aa: CARSPGLFLDTQYF
cdr3_nt: TGTGCCAGAAGCCCGGGACTATTCCTAGATACGCAGTATTTT

d_call: TRBD2
j_call: TRBJ2-1
v_call: TRBV19
clone_size: NA
cdr3_aa: CASTLTGLPYNEQFF
cdr3_nt: TGTGCCAGTACCCTTACGGGACTACCATACAATGAGCAGTTCTTC

d_call: NA
j_call: TRBJ1-4
v_call: TRBV7-8
clone_size: few
cdr3_aa: CASSLDRNEKLFF
cdr3_nt: TGTGCCAGCAGCTTAGACAGAAATGAAAAACTGTTTTTT

d_call: NA
j_call: TRBJ2-1
v_call: TRBV18
clone_size: NA
cdr3_aa: CASSPPGLGTSGEQFF
cdr3_nt: TGTGCCAGCTCACCACCGGGCTTAGGGACTTCGGGCGAGCAGTTCTTC

d_call: NA
j_call: TRBJ1-1
v_call: TRBV24-1
clone_size: NA
cdr3_aa: CATSDLRGTEAFF
cdr3_nt: TGTGCCACCAGTGATTTACGGGGTACTGAAGCTTTCTTT

d_call: NA
j_call: TRBJ1-2
v_call: TRBV6-1
clone_size: NA
cdr3_aa: CASSERNGYTF
cdr3_nt: TGTGCCAGCAGTGAGAGAAATGGCTACACCTTC

d_call: NA
j_call: TRBJ1-2
v_call: TRBV6-5
clone_size: NA
cdr3_aa: CASTTNTGDGYTF
cdr3_nt: TGTGCCAGCACCACGAACACGGGGGACGGCTACACCTTC

d_call: TRBD1
j_call: TRBJ2-7
v_call: TRBV6-6
clone_size: once
cdr3_aa: CASKDQGQTSYEQYF
cdr3_nt: TGTGCCAGCAAAGACCAGGGACAGACTTCCTACGAGCAGTACTTC

d_call: TRBD1
j_call: TRBJ2-3
v_call: TRBV28
clone_size: few
cdr3_aa: CASSLGTGSTDTQYF
cdr3_nt: TGTGCCAGCAGTTTAGGGACAGGGTCCACAGATACGCAGTATTTT

d_call: NA
j_call: TRBJ1-6
v_call: TRBV7-9
clone_size: NA
cdr3_aa: CASSLQNDNSPLHF
cdr3_nt: TGTGCCAGCAGCTTACAGAACGATAATTCACCCCTCCACTTT